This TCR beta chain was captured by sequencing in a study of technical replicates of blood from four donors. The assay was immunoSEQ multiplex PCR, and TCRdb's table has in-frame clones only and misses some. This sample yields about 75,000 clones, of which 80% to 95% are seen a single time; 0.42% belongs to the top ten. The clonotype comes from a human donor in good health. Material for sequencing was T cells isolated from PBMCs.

CDR3 loop: CASSLVGLAGDEQYF. The CDR3 nucleotides are TGCGCCAGCAGTTTAGTAGGACTAGCGGGAGACGAGCAGTACTTC. V gene TRBV5-1 combines with J gene TRBJ2-7; TRBD2 aligns across 13 bases. Germline trimming cut 5 bases from V and 5 bases from J; bases unmatched to any gene: 7. Germline V CDR1 and CDR2: SGHRS, YFSETQ. The CDR3 consists of 15 residues.